Below, 10 T cell receptor beta chains from the same sample are listed, as sequenced in a study of response to subunit inactivated influenza vaccine. A single record per CDR3 protein comes from TCRdb applying MiXCR to the RT-PCR reads. In the table there are around 540,000 distinct CDR3 sequences, 10% to 15% of which are singletons. The source was PBMCs from blood, collected on the day of vaccination. These receptors were collected from a man over 45 who received an inactivated influenza vaccine.

This clonotype showed up many times. This chain joins TRBV5-1 and TRBJ2-3; D not resolved. Trimming removed 0 bases from V and 0 bases from J, with 8 bases in between. Germline CDR1 SGHRS, CDR2 YFSETQ. The CDR3 sequence is 15 residues long. The CDR3 bases are TGCGCCAGCAGCTTGGGGCAGAAAAGCACAGATACGCAGTATTTT. Its translation: CASSLGQKSTDTQYF. Together with reference TRBV5-1 and TRBJ2-3, the CDR3 gives the full variable domain: KAGVTQTPRYLIKTRGQQVTLSCSPISGHRSVSWYQQTPGQGLQFLFEYFSETQRNKGNFPGRFSGRQFSNSRSEMNVSTLELGDSALYLCASSLGQKSTDTQYFGPGTRLTVL.

This clonotype has more than one count but fewer than ten. The chain recombines TRBV6-5 with TRBJ2-1, with 8 bases fitting TRBD2. The CDR3 is made up of 14 amino acids. The germline gives CDR1 MNHEY, CDR2 SVGAGI. Unmatched junction bases numbered 9, after V lost 4 bases and J lost 10 bases. The CDR3 is CASSSGLELIEQFF. CDR3 bases: TGTGCCAGCAGTTCGGGACTAGAATTGATCGAGCAGTTCTTC.

This clonotype showed up just a few times. V and J are TRBV5-1 and TRBJ2-3; D might be TRBD1 (6 bases). Trimming removed 4 bases at V and 5 bases at J, with 17 bases between. The length of the CDR3 is 15 residues. The germline V gene encodes CDR1 SGHRS and CDR2 YFSETQ. The CDR3 here is CASSLTRPRGDTQYF. The CDR3 DNA reads TGCGCCAGCAGCCTGACTCGGCCCAGGGGAGATACGCAGTATTTT. Full variable domain (missing parts from reference TRBV5-1 and TRBJ2-3): KAGVTQTPRYLIKTRGQQVTLSCSPISGHRSVSWYQQTPGQGLQFLFEYFSETQRNKGNFPGRFSGRQFSNSRSEMNVSTLELGDSALYLCASSLTRPRGDTQYFGPGTRLTVL.

This clonotype turned up a few times. The chain couples TRBV15 to TRBJ2-2; 8 bases are a match to TRBD1. The CDR3 totals 18 residues. CDR1 and CDR2 (germline): LNHNV, YYDKDF (reference sequence). The V segment lost 0 bases and the J segment 4 bases; nucleotides outside the gene matches: 10. CDR3 DNA sequence: TGTGCCACCAGCAGAGATTCTGCAGGGGGCATGGGCACCGGGGAGCTGTTTTTT. Translating gives CATSRDSAGGMGTGELFF.

This clonotype showed up many times. The chain links TRBV5-1 to TRBJ1-2; TRBD1 is a possible D gene (6 bases). Trimming shortened V by 0 bases and J by 3 bases, and 15 bases separated the two germline ends. This CDR3 is built from 16 residues. In germline, CDR1 is SGHRS, CDR2 YFSETQ. The CDR3 here is CASSLEGRGNDYGYTF. The DNA of the CDR3 is TGCGCCAGCAGCTTGGAGGGCAGGGGTAACGACTATGGCTACACCTTC.

This clonotype occurred a few times. The CDR3 coding sequence is TGTGCCAGCAGCCCAATGGCTAGCGGGAGATTCTCCTACGAGCAGTACTTC. It is translated as CASSPMASGRFSYEQYF. The V gene is TRBV7-8, the J gene TRBJ2-7; 10 bases map to TRBD2. The trim removed 5 bases at V and 0 bases at J, leaving 10 bases unmatched. The CDR3 is made up of 17 amino acids. Germline V gene sequence: CDR1 SGHVS, CDR2 FQNEAQ.

This chain links TRBV20-1 with TRBJ2-5; D remains ambiguous. V was shortened by 1 base and J by 6 bases, with 12 bases between the two germline ends. The germline gives CDR1 DFQATT, CDR2 SNEGSKA (reference sequence). The CDR3 contains 13 residues. The CDR3 nucleotides are TGCAGTGCTAGAGTCCCGCCGACGCAGACCCAGTACTTC. This sequence encodes CSARVPPTQTQYF.

This clonotype was detected many times. The chain employs TRBV10-3 and TRBJ1-5; D is possibly TRBD1 (5 bases). CDR3 size: 15 residues. Looked up from germline, CDR1 is ENHRY and CDR2 is SYGVKD. V lost 3 bases and J 6 bases, leaving 15 bases between the germline ends. CDR3 DNA sequence: TGTGCCATCAGTGAAGGGTTAGGGGAGACTCAGCCCCAGCATTTT. Its translation is CAISEGLGETQPQHF.

V and J are TRBV29-1 and TRBJ2-3; D gene uncertain. This CDR3 contains 14 residues. CDR1 and CDR2 from the germline V gene are SQVTM and ANQGSEA. The V and J ends lost 1 base and 3 bases respectively, with 11 bases between them. CDR3 sequence reads: CSVEAGGWTDTQYF. CDR3 bases: TGCAGCGTTGAAGCCGGTGGATGGACAGATACGCAGTATTTT.

The V call is TRBV18, the J call TRBJ2-3; D gene uncertain. V was cut by 2 bases and J by 5 bases, with 5 bases left in between. From germline, CDR1 is KGHSH and CDR2 LQKENI. This CDR3 comprises 12 residues. CDR3 sequence (DNA): TGTGCCAGCTCACCAGGGGAAGATACGCAGTATTTT. Its protein product is CASSPGEDTQYF. The whole variable domain, remainder taken from reference TRBV18 and TRBJ2-3, is NAGVMQNPRHLVRRRGQEARLRCSPMKGHSHVYWYRQLPEEGLKFMVYLQKENIIDESGMPKERFSAEFPKEGPSILRIQQVVRGDSAAYFCASSPGEDTQYFGPGTRLTVL.